The 17 T cell receptor beta chains reported below all come from one sample, sequenced in a study of T cells after yellow fever vaccination. TCRdb reprocessed the 5' RACE reads with MiXCR, giving one entry per CDR3 protein. The sample records 450,000 to 650,000 distinct CDR3 sequences, roughly a fifth being singletons. Material: PBMCs, obtained approximately 22 days after the first yellow fever vaccination. The receptors come from a man between 18 and 29 years old who received the YFV17D yellow fever vaccine.

This sequence joins TRBV4-1 and TRBJ2-2; 9 bases line up with TRBD1. Germline CDR1 and CDR2: MGHRA and YSYEKL. CDR3 length: 17 amino acids. The V and J ends lost 0 bases and 5 bases, in that order; junction bases with no gene match: 7. CDR3: CASSQDGGTGWTGELFF. The CDR3 bases are TGCGCCAGCAGCCAAGATGGGGGGACAGGGTGGACCGGGGAGCTGTTTTTT.

This clonotype was counted between two and nine times. V usage is TRBV29-1 and J usage is TRBJ2-3; 7 bases are a match to TRBD1. CDR3 length: 16 residues. The germline gives CDR1 SQVTM, CDR2 ANQGSEA. The junction had 12 bases not matched to a gene; V was cut back by 4 bases and J by 2 bases. The CDR3 bases are TGCAGCGTTGGAGGGGGCATTGATCAAATCACAGATACGCAGTATTTT. Its protein is CSVGGGIDQITDTQYF.

The rearrangement links TRBV4-1 to TRBJ2-7; 11 nucleotides line up with TRBD1. The CDR3 sequence is 17 residues long. The germline V gene encodes CDR1 MGHRA and CDR2 YSYEKL. The J segment lost 1 base and the V segment lost 0 bases, leaving 5 bases of the junction unmatched. The DNA of the CDR3 is TGCGCCAGCAGCCAAGATGGGACAGGGGGGCTTTCCTACGAGCAGTACTTC. It specifies CASSQDGTGGLSYEQYF.

This clonotype has just a few counts. V gene TRBV2 combines with J gene TRBJ2-1; TRBD1 agrees at 12 bases. With V trimmed by 3 bases and J by 5 bases, 2 bases remained unmatched. This CDR3 has 15 residues. CDR1 and CDR2 (germline): SNHLY, FYNNEI. CDR3 coding DNA: TGTGCCAGCAGTGAGGGGGACAGGGGGCACAATGAGCAGTTCTTC. Protein: CASSEGDRGHNEQFF.

This clonotype was counted only a few times. The CDR3 nucleotides read TGTGCCAGCAGCCGCGGCGTTAGGGGTGAATCCTACGAGCAGTACGTC. Its protein is CASSRGVRGESYEQYV. The chain combines TRBV4-2 with TRBJ2-7, with D maybe TRBD1 (5 bases). The CDR3 covers 16 residues. Germline V gene sequence: CDR1 LGHNA, CDR2 YNFKEQ. V gave up 4 bases and J gave up 1 base, with 17 bases separating them.

Only a few counts were recorded for this clonotype. V gene TRBV28 combines with J gene TRBJ2-7, with 13 bases aligning to TRBD2. The junction had 3 bases not matched to a gene; V was cut back by 5 bases and J by 2 bases. The germline gives CDR1 MDHEN, CDR2 SYDVKM. This CDR3 is 15 amino acids long. CDR3 in DNA: TGTGCCAGCAGTAACGGACTAGCGGGGGCCTACGAGCAGTACGTC. The encoded protein is CASSNGLAGAYEQYV.

This clonotype was recorded a few times. The rearrangement links TRBV12-5 to TRBJ2-5, with D hard to call. The CDR3 has 11 residues. Per the germline V gene, CDR1 is LGHNT and CDR2 is FRNRAP. The V end lost 1 base, the J end lost 6 bases, and 3 bases lay between the germline ends. In nucleotides, the CDR3 is TGTGCTAGTGGTTTGGAAAAGACCCAGTACTTC. Amino acid sequence: CASGLEKTQYF.

The rearrangement joins TRBV20-1 to TRBJ1-5; 7 nucleotides agree with TRBD1. From germline, CDR1 is DFQATT and CDR2 SNEGSKA (reference sequence). V trimming: 3 bases; J trimming: 4 bases; junction bases outside the gene matches: 9. This CDR3 is built from 15 residues. The chain's CDR3 is CSARGSTGWNQPQHF. In DNA form, the CDR3 reads TGCAGTGCTAGGGGGTCGACAGGGTGGAATCAGCCCCAGCATTTT.

This clonotype was seen only a few times. This chain links TRBV4-3 with TRBJ1-1, with D uncertain. CDR3 length: 14 residues. Germline loops: CDR1 LGHNA, CDR2 YSLEER. Trimming cost V 2 bases and J 3 bases, with 10 bases left between them. This CDR3 is CASSQWEGHTEAFF. For the CDR3, the DNA is TGCGCCAGCAGCCAATGGGAGGGTCACACTGAAGCTTTCTTT.

This clonotype was counted only a few times. This rearrangement joins TRBV2 to TRBJ2-7, with 11 bases that match TRBD2. This CDR3 has 16 residues. The germline CDR1 and CDR2 sequences are SNHLY and FYNNEI. The V segment lost 5 bases and the J segment 4 bases; nucleotides outside the gene matches: 10. Written as DNA, the CDR3 is TGTGCCAGCAGTTCCCCGCGGAGACTAGCGGGGTACGAGCAGTACGTC. It translates to CASSSPRRLAGYEQYV.

This clonotype was observed a handful of times. The chain has TRBV7-2 and TRBJ1-2; TRBD1 agrees at 11 bases. The germline CDR1 and CDR2 sequences are SGHTA and FQGNSA. CDR3 size: 16 residues. J lost 6 bases, V lost 2 bases, and 8 bases had no gene match. CDR3 region: CASSLRPGQGDNGYTF. The CDR3 DNA reads as TGTGCCAGCAGCTTAAGGCCGGGACAGGGGGACAATGGCTACACCTTC.

This chain links TRBV11-2 with TRBJ2-5; TRBD2 is a possible D gene (6 bases). Trimming took 5 bases from V and 3 from J, leaving 19 bases between them. The length of the CDR3 is 16 residues. The germline CDR1 and CDR2 sequences are SGHAT and FQNNGV. The CDR3 nucleotides read TGTGCCAGCAGCCCCCCCCAGGCTAGCGCCAAAGAGACCCAGTACTTC. Its translation is CASSPPQASAKETQYF.

The gene calls are TRBV20-1 and TRBJ2-4, with a possible D match to TRBD2 (6 bases). Trimming pared 3 bases from V and 5 bases from J, leaving 11 bases between. From germline, CDR1 is DFQATT and CDR2 SNEGSKA (reference sequence). The CDR3 is 13 amino acids. The CDR3 protein is CSASLEGQNIQYF. The CDR3, as DNA: TGCAGTGCTAGCCTGGAGGGCCAAAACATTCAGTACTTC.

The gene calls are TRBV4-1 and TRBJ2-3, with 15 positions matching TRBD2. This CDR3 region has 18 residues. CDR1 MGHRA and CDR2 YSYEKL come from the germline V gene. Trimming at V came to 5 bases and at J to 6 bases, leaving 12 bases not matched to a gene. CDR3 nucleotides: TGCGCCAGCAGCGAACCTCCGGGACTAGCGGGGGGTAGGGATACGCAGTATTTT. This codes for CASSEPPGLAGGRDTQYF.

V and J are TRBV7-2 and TRBJ2-7, with D possibly TRBD1 on 6 matching bases. The germline gives CDR1 SGHTA, CDR2 FQGNSA. The CDR3 spans 14 residues. V gave up 6 bases and J gave up 3 bases, with 15 bases separating them. DNA of the CDR3: TGTGCCAGCAGGAAAACAGGGTCGGGCTACGAGCAGTACTTC. It translates to CASRKTGSGYEQYF. Full variable domain (remainder filled in from reference TRBV7-2 and TRBJ2-7): GAGVSQSPSNKVTEKGKDVELRCDPISGHTALYWYRQSLGQGLEFLIYFQGNSAPDKSGLPSDRFSAERTGGSVSTLTIQRTQQEDSAVYLCASRKTGSGYEQYFGPGTRLTVT.

This clonotype was counted only a few times. The chain recombines TRBV12-3 or TRBV12-4 with TRBJ1-2; 10 positions match TRBD1. The CDR3 extends over 16 amino acids. The J segment lost 8 bases and the V segment lost 10 bases, leaving 19 bases of the junction unmatched. The CDR3 here is CATYPPGQGLLGGYTF. CDR3 DNA: TGTGCCACCTACCCACCGGGACAGGGGTTGTTAGGCGGCTACACCTTC.

The V and J genes are TRBV19 and TRBJ2-7, with D possibly TRBD1 on 6 matching bases. The CDR3 totals 12 residues. Germline CDR1 and CDR2: LNHDA and SQIVND (reference sequence). Trimming took off 3 bases at V and 5 bases at J, with 8 bases between the two ends. The CDR3 spells CASSIQGNEQYF. CDR3 coding DNA: TGTGCCAGTAGTATCCAGGGGAACGAGCAGTACTTC.